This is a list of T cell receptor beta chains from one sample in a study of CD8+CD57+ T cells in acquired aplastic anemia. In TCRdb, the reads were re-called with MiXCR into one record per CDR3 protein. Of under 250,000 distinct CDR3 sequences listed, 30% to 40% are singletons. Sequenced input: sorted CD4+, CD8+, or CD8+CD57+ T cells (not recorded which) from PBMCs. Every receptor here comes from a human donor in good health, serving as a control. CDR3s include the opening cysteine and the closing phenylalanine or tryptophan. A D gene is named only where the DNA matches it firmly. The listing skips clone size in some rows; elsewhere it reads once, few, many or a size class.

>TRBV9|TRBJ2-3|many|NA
CASSPPGSDTQYF
TGTGCCAGCAGCCCCCCCGGTTCGGATACGCAGTATTTT
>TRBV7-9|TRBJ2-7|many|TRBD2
CASSPWGGGSPSEQYF
TGTGCCAGCAGCCCTTGGGGGGGGGGATCCCCCTCCGAGCAGTACTTC
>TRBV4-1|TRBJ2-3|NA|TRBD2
CASSHDWGGDTQYF
TGCGCCAGCAGCCATGATTGGGGGGGTGATACGCAGTATTTT
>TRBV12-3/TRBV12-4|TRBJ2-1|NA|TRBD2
CASSLSGLVIYEQFF
TGTGCCAGCAGTTTATCGGGACTAGTGATCTATGAGCAGTTCTTC
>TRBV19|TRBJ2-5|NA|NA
CASSPATQETQYF
TGTGCCAGTAGCCCAGCGACACAAGAGACCCAGTACTTC
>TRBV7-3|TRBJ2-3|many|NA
CASRLGISTDTQYF
TGTGCCAGCAGATTGGGTATTAGCACAGATACGCAGTATTTT
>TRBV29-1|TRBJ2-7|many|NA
CSVDYRVPTFYEQYF
TGCAGCGTTGACTACAGGGTCCCTACTTTCTACGAGCAGTACTTC
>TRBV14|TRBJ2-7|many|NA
CASSRQGGSYEQYF
TGTGCCAGCAGCAGGCAGGGCGGATCCTACGAGCAGTACTTC
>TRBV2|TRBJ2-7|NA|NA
CASSEPNEQYF
TGTGCCAGCAGTGAACCGAACGAGCAGTACTTC
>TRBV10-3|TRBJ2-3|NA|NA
CATSDSGPSTDTQYF
TGTGCCACCAGTGACAGTGGGCCGTCCACAGATACGCAGTATTTT
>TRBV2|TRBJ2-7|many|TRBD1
CASTRGGEWEQYF
TGTGCCAGCACGCGAGGGGGCGAGTGGGAGCAGTACTTC
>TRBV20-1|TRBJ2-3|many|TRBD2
CSARDRGSGGRTDTQYF
TGCAGTGCTAGAGATCGGGGTAGCGGGGGTCGCACAGATACGCAGTATTTT
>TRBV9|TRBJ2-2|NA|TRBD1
CASSVNRGPGEPFF
TGTGCCAGCAGCGTTAACAGGGGGCCCGGGGAGCCGTTTTTT
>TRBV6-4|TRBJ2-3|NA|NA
CASRPGTKSTDTQYF
TGTGCCAGCCGTCCGGGAACTAAGAGCACAGATACGCAGTATTTT
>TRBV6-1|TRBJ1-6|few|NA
CASRTGDSSPLHF
TGTGCCAGCAGGACCGGGGATAGTTCACCCCTCCACTTT
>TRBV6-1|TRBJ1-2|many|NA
CASSASGTGYGYTF
TGTGCCAGCAGTGCTTCCGGGACGGGCTATGGCTACACCTTC
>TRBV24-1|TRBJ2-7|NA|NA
CATSDAGAAYEQYF
TGTGCCACCAGTGATGCGGGGGCCGCCTACGAGCAGTACTTC
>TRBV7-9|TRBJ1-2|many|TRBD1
CASSTTGGGHYGYTF
TGTGCCAGCAGCACAACAGGGGGGGGTCACTATGGCTACACCTTC
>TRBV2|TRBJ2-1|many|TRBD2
CASRGTSRNEQFF
TGTGCCAGCAGGGGGACTAGCCGCAATGAGCAGTTCTTC
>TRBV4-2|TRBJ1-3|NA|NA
CASSQDRVFTGNTIYF
TGTGCCAGCAGCCAAGATCGCGTATTCACTGGAAACACCATATATTTT
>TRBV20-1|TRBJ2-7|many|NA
CSALRGTYEQYF
TGCAGTGCTCTCCGGGGGACCTACGAGCAGTACTTC
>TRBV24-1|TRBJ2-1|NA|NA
CATSDPRGYNEQFF
TGTGCCACCAGTGACCCAAGGGGTTACAATGAGCAGTTCTTC
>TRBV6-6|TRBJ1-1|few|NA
CASSYHSEAFF
TGTGCCAGCAGTTACCATTCTGAAGCTTTCTTT
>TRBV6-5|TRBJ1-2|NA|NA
CASSYAFWGYTF
TGTGCCAGCAGTTACGCTTTCTGGGGCTACACCTTC
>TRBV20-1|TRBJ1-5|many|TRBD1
CSAGRDRGTYSNQPQHF
TGCAGTGCCGGTAGGGACAGGGGGACGTATAGCAATCAGCCCCAGCATTTT
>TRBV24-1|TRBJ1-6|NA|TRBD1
CATSDFRTGDNSPLHF
TGTGCCACCAGTGATTTCCGGACAGGGGACAATTCACCCCTCCACTTT
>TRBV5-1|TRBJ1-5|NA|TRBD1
CASSWGTGNQPQHF
TGCGCCAGCAGCTGGGGGACAGGCAATCAGCCCCAGCATTTT
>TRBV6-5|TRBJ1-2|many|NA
CASSWESPNYGYTF
TGTGCCAGCAGTTGGGAGTCCCCTAACTATGGCTACACCTTC
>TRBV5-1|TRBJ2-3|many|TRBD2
CASSCPTSGGVRDTQYF
TGCGCCAGCAGCTGCCCGACTAGCGGGGGCGTTCGAGATACGCAGTATTTT
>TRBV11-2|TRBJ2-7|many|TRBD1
CASSKSGTASYEQYF
TGTGCCAGCAGCAAATCCGGGACAGCATCCTACGAGCAGTACTTC
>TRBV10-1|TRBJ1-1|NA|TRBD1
CASSDRRGGLTEAFF
TGCGCCAGCAGCGACCGACGAGGGGGCCTTACTGAAGCTTTCTTT
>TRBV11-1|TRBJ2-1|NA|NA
CASSPRFWGPDNEQLF
TGTGCCAGCAGCCCGAGGTTCTGGGGGCCCGACAATGAGCAGCTCTTC
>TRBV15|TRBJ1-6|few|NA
CATSRELDRGNSPLHF
TGTGCCACCAGCAGAGAACTGGACAGAGGTAATTCACCCCTCCACTTT
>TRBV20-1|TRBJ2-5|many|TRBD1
CSASRDRSETQYF
TGCAGTGCTAGCCGGGACAGGTCTGAGACCCAGTACTTC
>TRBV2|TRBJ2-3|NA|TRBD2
CASSKGLAGADTQYF
TGTGCCAGCAGTAAGGGACTAGCGGGAGCAGATACGCAGTATTTT
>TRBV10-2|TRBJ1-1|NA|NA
CATVGLDTEAFF
TGCGCCACCGTTGGGTTGGACACTGAAGCTTTCTTT
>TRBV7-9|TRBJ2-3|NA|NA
CASSPGWDTQYF
TGTGCCAGCAGCCCAGGGTGGGATACGCAGTATTTT
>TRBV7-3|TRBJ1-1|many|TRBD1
CASSSDRGAEAFF
TGTGCCAGCAGTTCAGACAGGGGAGCTGAAGCTTTCTTT
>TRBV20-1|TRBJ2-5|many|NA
CSAARGGGTETQYF
TGCAGTGCTGCACGTGGGGGCGGGACGGAGACCCAGTACTTC
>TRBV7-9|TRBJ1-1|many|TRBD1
CASTLTGAEAFF
TGTGCCAGCACCTTGACAGGGGCAGAAGCTTTCTTT
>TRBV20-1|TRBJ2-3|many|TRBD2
CSADASGLAGVIRDTQYF
TGCAGTGCGGATGCTTCGGGACTAGCGGGAGTGATCAGGGATACGCAGTATTTT
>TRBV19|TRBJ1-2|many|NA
CASRGYGYTF
TGTGCCAGTAGAGGCTATGGCTACACCTTC
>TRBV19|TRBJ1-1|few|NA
CASGTYLGGTEAFF
TGTGCCAGTGGGACTTACCTCGGGGGGACTGAAGCTTTCTTT
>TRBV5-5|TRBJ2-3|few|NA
CASSDPGRSTDTQYF
TGTGCCAGCAGCGACCCAGGAAGGAGCACAGATACGCAGTATTTT
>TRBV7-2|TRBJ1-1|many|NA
CASSLRWQNTEAFF
TGTGCCAGCAGCTTGAGGTGGCAGAACACTGAAGCTTTCTTT
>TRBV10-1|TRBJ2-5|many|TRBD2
CASSELAGGQETQYF
TGCGCCAGCAGTGAGCTAGCGGGAGGCCAAGAGACCCAGTACTTC
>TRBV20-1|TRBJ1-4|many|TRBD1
CSVPGQGSEKLFF
TGCAGCGTACCGGGACAGGGCTCTGAAAAACTGTTTTTT
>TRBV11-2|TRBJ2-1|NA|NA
CVSSLDGPLAQGSEQFF
TGTGTCAGCAGCTTAGATGGTCCGCTAGCCCAGGGTAGTGAGCAGTTCTTC
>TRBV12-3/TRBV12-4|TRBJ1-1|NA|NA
CASSLRSEAFF
TGTGCCAGCAGTTTGCGTTCTGAAGCTTTCTTT
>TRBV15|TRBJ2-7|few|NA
CATSRDTAVYEQYF
TGTGCCACCAGCAGGGACACTGCTGTCTACGAGCAGTACTTC
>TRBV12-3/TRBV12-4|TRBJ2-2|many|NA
CASSLTGPGELFF
TGTGCCAGCAGTTTAACGGGCCCCGGGGAGCTGTTTTTT